Listed here are 12 T cell receptor beta chains from one sample, sequenced in a study of T cells in Graves' hyperthyroidism and ophthalmopathy. It was RNA transcripts that yielded the amplified TCR beta CDR3 regions. HTBI primers were used for first-round RT-PCR of the TCR CDR3. One entry per CDR3 protein results from TCRdb running MiXCR on the multiplex PCR reads. The data contain over 500,000 distinct CDR3 sequences, 15% to 20% of them singletons. The sequenced material came from blood. Source of these receptors: a woman aged 25-40 years with Graves' ophthalmopathy.

This chain connects TRBV6-2 or TRBV6-3 to TRBJ1-5; tentatively, D is TRBD1 (5 bases). Trimming pared 7 bases from V and 0 bases from J, leaving 16 bases between. The CDR3 covers 16 residues. Germline CDR1 reads MNHEY; CDR2 reads SVGEGT. CDR3 in amino acids: CASTPTGVYSNQPQHF. The CDR3 DNA is TGTGCCAGCACCCCAACGGGGGTTTATAGCAATCAGCCCCAGCATTTT.

This chain links TRBV24-1 with TRBJ2-7, with a possible D match to TRBD2 (6 bases). CDR3 length equals 18 residues. The V end was cut by 0 bases, the J end by 0 bases, with 17 bases between. CDR1 KGHDR and CDR2 SFDVKD come from the germline V gene. The CDR3 here is CATSDLHGGGLSSYEQYF. The CDR3 DNA is TGTGCCACCAGTGATTTGCACGGGGGTGGATTGAGCTCCTACGAGCAGTACTTC.

The chain couples TRBV4-1 to TRBJ1-3; D is undetermined. V lost 5 bases, J lost 6 bases, and 14 bases lay in between. This CDR3 comprises 14 residues. Germline loops: CDR1 MGHRA, CDR2 YSYEKL. DNA of the CDR3: TGCGCCAGCAGCAAGGGAGGACTGAAAAACACCATATATTTT. Protein: CASSKGGLKNTIYF.

The genes are TRBV2 and TRBJ1-5; D gene unclear. The length of the CDR3 is 12 residues. Trimming took 3 bases from V and 4 from J, leaving 4 bases between them. Per the germline V gene, CDR1 is SNHLY and CDR2 is FYNNEI. CDR3 in amino acids: CASSEQNQPQHF. The CDR3 nucleotides read TGTGCCAGCAGTGAGCAGAATCAGCCCCAGCATTTT.

This clonotype showed up just a few times. V gene TRBV4-3 combines with J gene TRBJ2-7; 9 bases match TRBD2. The CDR3 has 15 amino acids. Germline trimming cut 3 bases from V and 0 bases from J; bases unmatched to any gene: 3. Germline lookup yields CDR1 LGHNA and CDR2 YSLEER. The CDR3 spells CASSHLAGSSYEQYF. The CDR3 DNA reads as TGCGCCAGCAGCCATCTAGCGGGGAGCTCCTACGAGCAGTACTTC.

This clonotype showed up many times. The chain combines TRBV7-2 with TRBJ2-7; 13 positions match TRBD2. This CDR3 is built from 15 residues. With V trimmed by 6 bases and J by 2 bases, 4 bases remained unmatched. Germline assignment: CDR1 SGHTA and CDR2 FQGNSA. In DNA form, the CDR3 reads TGTGCCAGCAGTCCCACTAGCGGGAGGGCCTACGAGCAGTACTTC. As protein: CASSPTSGRAYEQYF.

Many counts were recorded for this clonotype. The junction and the germline gene differ at one end; a read error may be behind it. The chain uses TRBV9 and TRBJ1-4; D may be TRBD1 (5 bases). This CDR3 has 16 amino acids. In germline, CDR1 is SGDLS, CDR2 YYNGEE. CDR3 in amino acids: CASSVDLRDPNEKLFF. The CDR3 DNA follows: TGTGCCAGCAGCGTAGATCTCAGGGACCCTAACGAAAAACTGTTTTTT. Supplemented by reference TRBV9 and TRBJ1-4, the full variable domain reads DSGVTQTPKHLITATGQRVTLRCSPRSGDLSVYWYQQSLDQGLQFLIQYYNGEERAKGNILERFSAQQFPDLHSELNLSSLELGDSALYFCASSVDLRDPNEKLFFGSGTQLSVL.

This clonotype was observed at least ten times. The rearrangement links TRBV2 to TRBJ2-7; 13 nucleotides line up with TRBD2. Germline values: CDR1 SNHLY, CDR2 FYNNEI. This CDR3 is 16 amino acids long. J was trimmed by 4 bases and V by 3 bases; bases with no gene match: 6. The CDR3 nucleotides read TGTGCCAGCAGTGACCCAACTAGCGGGAGGGGGTACGAGCAGTACTTC. Protein: CASSDPTSGRGYEQYF.

This clonotype was found many times. The rearrangement links TRBV18 to TRBJ2-7, with 9 bases aligning to TRBD1. The CDR3 is made up of 14 amino acids. Germline V gene data show CDR1 as KGHSH and CDR2 as LQKENI. Trimming at V came to 2 bases and at J to 6 bases, leaving 5 bases not matched to a gene. This CDR3 is CASSPGTGLGEQYF. CDR3 nucleotides: TGTGCCAGCTCACCAGGGACAGGGCTCGGCGAGCAGTACTTC.

This clonotype was detected ten times or more. V is TRBV7-2 and J is TRBJ2-7; perhaps TRBD2 as D (6 bases). The CDR3 loop spans 15 amino acids. Germline CDR1 is SGHTA and CDR2 is FQGNSA. Between the trimmed V and J ends, which lost 3 bases and 0 bases, there was a span of 12 bases. CDR3 sequence: CASSLTGRSSYEQYF. In nucleotides, the CDR3 is TGTGCCAGCAGCTTGACCGGGAGAAGCTCCTACGAGCAGTACTTC.

This clonotype occurred many times. The gene calls are TRBV28 and TRBJ1-1; D gene unclear. Looked up from germline, CDR1 is MDHEN and CDR2 is SYDVKM. CDR3 length equals 14 residues. Trimming took off 5 bases at V and 9 bases at J, with 19 bases between the two ends. The CDR3 coding sequence is TGTGCCAGCAGTATCCGAAGGAGAGTCTCCCAAGCTTTCTTT. It specifies CASSIRRRVSQAFF.

The chain combines TRBV27 with TRBJ1-5; 9 nucleotides align to TRBD1. V dropped 5 bases and J dropped 4; count of bases not matched to a gene: 6. Germline V CDR1 and CDR2: MNHEY, SMNVEV (reference sequence). This CDR3 contains 15 residues. Here the CDR3 reads CASSIGTGPNQPQHF. DNA for the CDR3: TGTGCCAGCAGTATCGGGACAGGGCCAAATCAGCCCCAGCATTTT.